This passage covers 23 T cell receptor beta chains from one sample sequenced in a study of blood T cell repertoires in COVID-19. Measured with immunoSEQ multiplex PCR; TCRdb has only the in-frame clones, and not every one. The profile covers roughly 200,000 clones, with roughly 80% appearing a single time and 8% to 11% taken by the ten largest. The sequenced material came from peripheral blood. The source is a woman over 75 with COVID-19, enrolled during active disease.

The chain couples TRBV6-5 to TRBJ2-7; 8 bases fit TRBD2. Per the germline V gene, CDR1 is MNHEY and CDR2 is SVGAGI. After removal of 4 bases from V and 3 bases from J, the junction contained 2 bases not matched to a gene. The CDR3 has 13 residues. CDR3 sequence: CASSSGTSYEQYV. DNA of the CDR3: TGTGCCAGCAGTTCAGGGACTAGCTACGAGCAGTACGTC.

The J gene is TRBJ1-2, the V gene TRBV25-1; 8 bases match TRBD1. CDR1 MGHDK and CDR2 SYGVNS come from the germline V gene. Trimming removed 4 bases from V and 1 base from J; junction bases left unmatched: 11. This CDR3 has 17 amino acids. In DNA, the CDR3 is TGTGCCAGCAGTGCCGCGACAGGGGTCTTGCTTAACTATGGCTACACCTTC. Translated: CASSAATGVLLNYGYTF.

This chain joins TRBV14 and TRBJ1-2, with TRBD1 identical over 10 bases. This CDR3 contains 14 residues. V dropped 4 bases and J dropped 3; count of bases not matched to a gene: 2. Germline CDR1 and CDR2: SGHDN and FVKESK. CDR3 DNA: TGTGCCAGCAGCCCCGGGACAGGGGACTATGGCTACACCTTC. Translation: CASSPGTGDYGYTF.

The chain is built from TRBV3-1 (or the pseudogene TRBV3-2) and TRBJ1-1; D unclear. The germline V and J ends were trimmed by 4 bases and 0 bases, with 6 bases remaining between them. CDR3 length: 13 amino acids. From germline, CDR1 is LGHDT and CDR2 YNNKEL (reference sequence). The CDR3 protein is CASSLALNTEAFF. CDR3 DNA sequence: TGTGCCAGCAGCCTAGCCCTGAACACTGAAGCTTTCTTT.

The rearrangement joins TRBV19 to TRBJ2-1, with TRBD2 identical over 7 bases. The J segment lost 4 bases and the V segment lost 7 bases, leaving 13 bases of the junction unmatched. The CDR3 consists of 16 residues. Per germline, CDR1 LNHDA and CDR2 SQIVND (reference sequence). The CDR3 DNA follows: TGTGCCAGTAACACCCGGGGGGACCGCCGGTACAATGAGCAGTTCTTC. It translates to CASNTRGDRRYNEQFF.

The CDR3 loop reads CASSFGDRFNQPQHF. CDR3 DNA: TGTGCCAGCAGTTTCGGGGACAGATTCAATCAGCCCCAGCATTTT. The V and J genes are TRBV28 and TRBJ1-5; TRBD1 matches at 7 bases. There are 15 residues in the CDR3. Germline assignment: CDR1 MDHEN and CDR2 SYDVKM. The ends lost 3 bases at V and 3 bases at J; junction bases unmatched: 5.

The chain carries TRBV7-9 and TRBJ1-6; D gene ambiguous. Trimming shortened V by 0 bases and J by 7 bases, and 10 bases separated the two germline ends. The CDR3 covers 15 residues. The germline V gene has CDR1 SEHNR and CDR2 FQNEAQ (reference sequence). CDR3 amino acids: CASSLASSRNSPLHF. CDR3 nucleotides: TGTGCCAGCAGCTTAGCGAGCTCGCGGAATTCACCCCTCCACTTT.

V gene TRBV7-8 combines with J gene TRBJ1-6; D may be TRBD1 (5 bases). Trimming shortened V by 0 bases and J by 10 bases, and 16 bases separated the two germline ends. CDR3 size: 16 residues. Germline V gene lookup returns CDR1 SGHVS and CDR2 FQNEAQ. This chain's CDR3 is CASSLAQQGSRSPLHF. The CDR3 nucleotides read TGTGCCAGCAGCTTAGCGCAGCAGGGAAGTAGGTCACCCCTCCACTTT.

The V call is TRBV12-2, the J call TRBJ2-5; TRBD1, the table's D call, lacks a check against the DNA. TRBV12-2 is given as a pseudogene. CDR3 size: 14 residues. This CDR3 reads CASRLERGKETQYF. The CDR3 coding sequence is TGTGCAAGTCGCTTAGAAAGGGGCAAAGAGACCCAGTACTTC.

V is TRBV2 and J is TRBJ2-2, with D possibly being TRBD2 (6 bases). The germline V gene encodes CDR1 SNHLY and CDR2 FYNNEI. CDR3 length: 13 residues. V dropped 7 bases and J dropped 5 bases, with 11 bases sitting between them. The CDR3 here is CASTGDETGELFF. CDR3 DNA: TGTGCCAGCACGGGGGACGAAACCGGGGAGCTGTTTTTT.

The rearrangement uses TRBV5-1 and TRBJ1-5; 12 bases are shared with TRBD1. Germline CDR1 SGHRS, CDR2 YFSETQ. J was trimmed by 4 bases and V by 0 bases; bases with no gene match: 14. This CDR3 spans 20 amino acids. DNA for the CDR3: TGCGCCAGCAGCTTGGGACCGGGACAGGGGGCTCAAGAGAGGAATCAGCCCCAGCATTTT. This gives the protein CASSLGPGQGAQERNQPQHF.

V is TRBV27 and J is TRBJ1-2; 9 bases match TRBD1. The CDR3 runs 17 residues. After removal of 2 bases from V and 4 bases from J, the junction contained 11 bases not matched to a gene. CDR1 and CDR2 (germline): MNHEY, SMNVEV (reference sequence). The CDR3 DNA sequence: TGTGCCAGCAGTTTAGGACAGGGGATAGGGGCCCTCTATGGCTACACCTTC. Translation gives CASSLGQGIGALYGYTF.

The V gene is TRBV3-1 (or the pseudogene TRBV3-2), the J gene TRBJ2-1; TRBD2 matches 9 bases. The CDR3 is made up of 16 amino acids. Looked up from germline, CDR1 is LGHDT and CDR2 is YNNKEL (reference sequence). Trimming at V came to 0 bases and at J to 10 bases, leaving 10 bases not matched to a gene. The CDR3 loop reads CASSQDLGRGGKEQFF. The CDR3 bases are TGTGCCAGCAGCCAAGATCTGGGGCGGGGGGGCAAGGAGCAGTTCTTC.

This chain's CDR3 is CASQPQGFSYEQYV. CDR3 in DNA: TGTGCCAGTCAACCACAGGGATTTTCCTACGAGCAGTACGTC. The chain combines TRBV6-4 with TRBJ2-7, with D tentatively TRBD1 (6 bases). In germline, CDR1 is MRHNA, CDR2 SNTAGT. The CDR3 loop spans 14 amino acids. With 9 bases removed from V and 1 base from J, the gap between germline ends came to 16 bases.

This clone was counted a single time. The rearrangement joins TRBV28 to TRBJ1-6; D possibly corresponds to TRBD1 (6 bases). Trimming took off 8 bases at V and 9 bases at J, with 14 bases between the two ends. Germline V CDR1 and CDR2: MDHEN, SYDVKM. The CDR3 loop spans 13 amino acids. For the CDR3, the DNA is TGTGCCAGCCGTCATATACAGGGTTCACCCCTCCACTTT. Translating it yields CASRHIQGSPLHF.

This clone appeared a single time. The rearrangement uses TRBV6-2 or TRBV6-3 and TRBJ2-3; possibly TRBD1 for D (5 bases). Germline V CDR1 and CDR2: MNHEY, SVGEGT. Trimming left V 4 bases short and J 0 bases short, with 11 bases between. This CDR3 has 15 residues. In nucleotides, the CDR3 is TGTGCCAGCAGTTTAGGGGCCCGAAGCACAGATACGCAGTATTTT. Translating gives CASSLGARSTDTQYF.

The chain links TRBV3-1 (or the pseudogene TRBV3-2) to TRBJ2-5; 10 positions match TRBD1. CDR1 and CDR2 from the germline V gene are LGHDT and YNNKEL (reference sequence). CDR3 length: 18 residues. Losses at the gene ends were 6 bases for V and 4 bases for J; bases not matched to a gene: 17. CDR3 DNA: TGTGCCAGCAGACCCCGCCGGGACAGGGGTATGCATTCAGAGACCCAGTACTTC. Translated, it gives CASRPRRDRGMHSETQYF.

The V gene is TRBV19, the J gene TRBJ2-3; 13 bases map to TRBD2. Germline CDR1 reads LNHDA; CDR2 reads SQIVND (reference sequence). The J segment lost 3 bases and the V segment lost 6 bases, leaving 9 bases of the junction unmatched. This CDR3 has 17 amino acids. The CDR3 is CASRDRGTSGVTDTQYF. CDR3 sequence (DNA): TGTGCCAGTAGAGACCGGGGGACTAGCGGGGTTACAGATACGCAGTATTTT.

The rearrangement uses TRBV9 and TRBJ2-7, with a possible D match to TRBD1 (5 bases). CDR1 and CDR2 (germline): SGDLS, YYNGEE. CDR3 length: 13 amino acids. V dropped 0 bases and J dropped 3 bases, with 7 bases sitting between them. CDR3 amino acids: CASSVDRIYEQYV. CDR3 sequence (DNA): TGTGCCAGCAGCGTAGACAGGATCTACGAGCAGTACGTC.

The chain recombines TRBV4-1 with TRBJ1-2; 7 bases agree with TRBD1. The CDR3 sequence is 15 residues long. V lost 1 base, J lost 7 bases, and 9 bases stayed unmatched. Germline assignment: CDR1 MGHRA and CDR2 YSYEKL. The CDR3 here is CASSQGRQGVAGYTF. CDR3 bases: TGCGCCAGCAGCCAAGGCCGCCAGGGGGTGGCTGGCTACACCTTC.

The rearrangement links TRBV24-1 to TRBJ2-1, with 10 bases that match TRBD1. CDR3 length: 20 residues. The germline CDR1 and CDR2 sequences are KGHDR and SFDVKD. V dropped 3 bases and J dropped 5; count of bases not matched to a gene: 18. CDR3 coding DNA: TGTGCCACCAGTGATAGTACCGGGACAGGGGATATATCGACCCACAATGAGCAGTTCTTC. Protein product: CATSDSTGTGDISTHNEQFF.

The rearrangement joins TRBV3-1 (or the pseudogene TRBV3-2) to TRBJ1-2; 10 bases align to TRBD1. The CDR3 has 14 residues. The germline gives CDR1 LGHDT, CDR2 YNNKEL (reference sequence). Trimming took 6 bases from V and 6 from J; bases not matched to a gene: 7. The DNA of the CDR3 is TGTGCCAGCAGTCAATCAGGACAGGGGGATGGCTACACCTTC. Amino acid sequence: CASSQSGQGDGYTF.

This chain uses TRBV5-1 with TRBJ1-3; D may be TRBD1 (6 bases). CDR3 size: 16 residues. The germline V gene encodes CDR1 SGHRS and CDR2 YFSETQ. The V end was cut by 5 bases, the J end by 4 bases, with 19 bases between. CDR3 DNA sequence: TGCGCCAGCAGTCCACCTCTAACAGGGTCGGGAAACACCATATATTTT. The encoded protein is CASSPPLTGSGNTIYF. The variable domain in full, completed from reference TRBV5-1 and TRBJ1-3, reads KAGVTQTPRYLIKTRGQQVTLSCSPISGHRSVSWYQQTPGQGLQFLFEYFSETQRNKGNFPGRFSGRQFSNSRSEMNVSTLELGDSALYLCASSPPLTGSGNTIYFGEGSWLTVV.